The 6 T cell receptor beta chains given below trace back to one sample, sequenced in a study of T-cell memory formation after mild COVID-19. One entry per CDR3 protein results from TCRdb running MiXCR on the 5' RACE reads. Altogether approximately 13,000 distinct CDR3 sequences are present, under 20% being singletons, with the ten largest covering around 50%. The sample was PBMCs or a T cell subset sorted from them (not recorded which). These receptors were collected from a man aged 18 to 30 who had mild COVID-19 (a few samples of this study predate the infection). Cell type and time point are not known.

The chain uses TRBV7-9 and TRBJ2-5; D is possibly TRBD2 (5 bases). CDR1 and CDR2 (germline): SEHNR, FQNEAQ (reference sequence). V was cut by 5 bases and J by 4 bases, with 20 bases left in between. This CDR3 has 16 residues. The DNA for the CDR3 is TGTGCCAGCAGCAGAATCACTAGAGGTCCGCCAGAGACCCAGTACTTC. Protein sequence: CASSRITRGPPETQYF.

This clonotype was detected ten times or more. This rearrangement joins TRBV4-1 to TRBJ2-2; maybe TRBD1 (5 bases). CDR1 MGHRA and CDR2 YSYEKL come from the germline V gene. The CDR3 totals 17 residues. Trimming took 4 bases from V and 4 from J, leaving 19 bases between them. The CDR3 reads CASSPQPQGMSTGELFF. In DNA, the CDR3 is TGCGCCAGCAGCCCTCAACCTCAGGGTATGAGCACCGGGGAGCTGTTTTTT.

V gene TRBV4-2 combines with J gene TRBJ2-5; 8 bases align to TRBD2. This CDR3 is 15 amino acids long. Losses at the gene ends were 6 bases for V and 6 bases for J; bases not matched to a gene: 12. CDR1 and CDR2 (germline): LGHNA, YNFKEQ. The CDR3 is CASRPYGLAGQTQYF. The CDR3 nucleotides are TGTGCCAGCAGACCCTACGGACTAGCCGGGCAGACCCAGTACTTC.

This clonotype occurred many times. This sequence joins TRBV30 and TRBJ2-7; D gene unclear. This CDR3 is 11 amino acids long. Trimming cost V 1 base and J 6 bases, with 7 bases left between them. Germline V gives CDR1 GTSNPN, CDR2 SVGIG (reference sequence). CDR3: CAWSAALEQYF. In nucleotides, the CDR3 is TGTGCCTGGAGTGCCGCCCTCGAGCAGTACTTC.

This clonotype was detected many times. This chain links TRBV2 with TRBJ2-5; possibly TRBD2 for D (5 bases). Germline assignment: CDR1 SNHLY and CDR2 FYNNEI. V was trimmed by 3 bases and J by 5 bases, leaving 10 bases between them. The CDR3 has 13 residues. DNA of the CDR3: TGTGCCAGCAGTGATGTGGACTTGGAGACCCAGTACTTC. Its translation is CASSDVDLETQYF.

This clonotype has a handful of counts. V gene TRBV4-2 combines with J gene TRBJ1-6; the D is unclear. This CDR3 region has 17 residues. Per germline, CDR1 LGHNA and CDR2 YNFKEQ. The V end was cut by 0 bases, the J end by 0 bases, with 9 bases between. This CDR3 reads CASSQEGPGSYNSPLHF. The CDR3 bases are TGTGCCAGCAGCCAAGAGGGTCCAGGCTCCTATAATTCACCCCTCCACTTT.